This T cell receptor beta chain derives from a study of CD8+ T cells in alopecia areata. On the study more broadly: Treated patients swallowed 5 to 10 mg of oral tofacitinib twice daily.

The study, taken as a whole, reports: In lesional scalp, particularly from alopecia totalis/universalis, clonality was higher than in normal scalp.

Points on this clone: Its antigen is still unknown.

Reverse transcribed after extraction, RNA yielded cDNA as the sequencing template. The data were produced by immunoSEQ multiplex PCR, yet TCRdb's version contains in-frame clones alone and is incomplete. Here the sample spans about 130,000 clones, around 60% being singletons. Material: CD4+ T cells sorted from blood, obtained at week 0. This TCR derives from a human donor with alopecia areata.

As DNA, the CDR3 is TGTGCCAGCAGTTTCGGCGGCTACTATGGCTACACCTTC. Translated: CASSFGGYYGYTF. The gene calls are TRBV28 and TRBJ1-2; D is undetermined. The CDR3 totals 13 residues. With 3 bases removed from V and 3 bases from J, the gap between germline ends came to 8 bases. The germline V gene encodes CDR1 MDHEN and CDR2 SYDVKM.